Listed here are 8 T cell receptor beta chains from one sample, sequenced in a study of blood T cell repertoires in COVID-19. Profiling relied on immunoSEQ multiplex PCR, and the TCRdb table lists in-frame clones only, not all of them. The profile shows roughly 230,000 clones, roughly 89% of them singletons. Specimen: peripheral blood. The receptors stem from a woman aged 60 to 75 with COVID-19, enrolled during active disease.

This chain links TRBV6-5 with TRBJ2-1, with D possibly being TRBD2 (7 bases). The germline CDR1 and CDR2 sequences are MNHEY and SVGAGI. CDR3 size: 14 residues. The CDR3 is CATVDGGPHNEQFF. CDR3 in DNA: TGTGCTACAGTTGACGGGGGGCCCCACAATGAGCAGTTCTTC.

This clone was seen at least ten times. The chain carries TRBV6-2 or TRBV6-3 and TRBJ1-1; a weak D match, TRBD1 (6 bases). The ends were cut back, 4 bases at V and 5 bases at J, with 17 bases in the middle. This CDR3 comprises 15 residues. CDR1 is MNHEY, CDR2 SVGEGT, per germline. CDR3 coding DNA: TGTGCCAGCAGTTGGCAGGGGAGGGGTAGGACTGAAGCTTTCTTT. Its translation is CASSWQGRGRTEAFF.

This chain joins TRBV18 and TRBJ2-1, with 13 nucleotides matching TRBD2. The V gene's germline CDR1 is KGHSH and CDR2 LQKENI. V was clipped by 3 bases and J by 0 bases; unmatched bases: 8. The CDR3 has 19 amino acids. The CDR3 DNA follows: TGTGCCAGCTCACCCGCGACTAGCGGGGGGACGCACTCCTACAATGAGCAGTTCTTC. It codes for CASSPATSGGTHSYNEQFF. Complete variable domain (other parts from reference TRBV18 and TRBJ2-1): NAGVMQNPRHLVRRRGQEARLRCSPMKGHSHVYWYRQLPEEGLKFMVYLQKENIIDESGMPKERFSAEFPKEGPSILRIQQVVRGDSAAYFCASSPATSGGTHSYNEQFFGPGTRLTVL.

V gene TRBV19 combines with J gene TRBJ1-2, with TRBD1 identical over 7 bases. Trimming removed 5 bases from V and 2 bases from J; junction bases left unmatched: 5. CDR3 length: 14 residues. From germline, CDR1 is LNHDA and CDR2 SQIVND (reference sequence). CDR3 sequence (DNA): TGTGCCAGTAGTTTGGACAGGTTGAACTATGGCTACACCTTC. This encodes CASSLDRLNYGYTF.

The V gene is TRBV6-5, the J gene TRBJ1-5; 9 bases line up with TRBD1. The CDR3 is made up of 14 amino acids. The V and J ends lost 6 bases and 9 bases, in that order; junction bases with no gene match: 9. Germline V gene sequence: CDR1 MNHEY, CDR2 SVGAGI. CDR3 in amino acids: CASRPGQGLSPQHF. Here the CDR3 DNA reads TGTGCCAGCAGGCCGGGACAGGGTCTTTCGCCCCAGCATTTT.

This rearrangement joins TRBV19 to TRBJ1-3, with TRBD1 identical over 7 bases. After removal of 5 bases from V and 3 bases from J, the junction contained 7 bases not matched to a gene. The CDR3 contains 15 residues. Germline V lookup: CDR1 LNHDA, CDR2 SQIVND (reference sequence). The DNA of the CDR3 is TGTGCCAGTAGTGAACAGGGGAGCCTTGGAAACACCATATATTTT. This codes for CASSEQGSLGNTIYF.

This chain joins TRBV29-1 and TRBJ2-2, with D perhaps matching TRBD2 (5 bases). Trimming shortened V by 4 bases and J by 6 bases, and 12 bases separated the two germline ends. This CDR3 comprises 13 residues. Germline CDR1 is SQVTM and CDR2 is ANQGSEA. This CDR3 is CSVVREYPGELFF. CDR3 nucleotides: TGCAGCGTTGTTAGGGAGTATCCCGGGGAGCTGTTTTTT.

This clone came up once. The chain uses TRBV5-1 and TRBJ1-6; weak D call: TRBD1 (5 bases). The germline V gene has CDR1 SGHRS and CDR2 YFSETQ. Between the trimmed V and J ends, which lost 6 bases and 2 bases, there was a span of 9 bases. This CDR3 comprises 14 residues. CDR3 DNA: TGCGCCAGCACAGCAGGGACCTATAATTCACCCCTCCACTTT. This encodes CASTAGTYNSPLHF.